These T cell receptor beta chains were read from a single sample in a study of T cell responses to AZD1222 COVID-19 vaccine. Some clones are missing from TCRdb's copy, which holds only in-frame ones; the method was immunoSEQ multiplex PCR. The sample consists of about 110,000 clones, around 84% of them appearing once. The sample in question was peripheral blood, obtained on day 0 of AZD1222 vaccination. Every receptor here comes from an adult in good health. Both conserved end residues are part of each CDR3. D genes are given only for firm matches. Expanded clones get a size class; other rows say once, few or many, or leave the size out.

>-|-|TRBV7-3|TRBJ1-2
TGTGCCAGCAGCTTATCGGGGGCTTACGGCTACACCTTC
CASSLSGAYGYTF
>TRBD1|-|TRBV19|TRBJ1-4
TGTGCCACCGGGACAGGGGCTAATGAAAAACTGTTTTTT
CATGTGANEKLFF
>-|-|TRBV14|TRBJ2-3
TGTGCCAGCAGCCAAGGGGCGGCAGATACGCAGTATTTT
CASSQGAADTQYF
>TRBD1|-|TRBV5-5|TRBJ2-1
TGTGCCAGCTCAGCTTGGCGCGGACAGGGGTACAATGAGCAGTTCTTC
CASSAWRGQGYNEQFF
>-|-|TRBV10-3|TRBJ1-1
TGTGCCATCAGTGCGGGCGACCGGCGACCGGGGTCTGAAGCTTTCTTT
CAISAGDRRPGSEAFF
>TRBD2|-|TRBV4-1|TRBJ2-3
TGCGCCAGCAGCCAAGCACAGAGCGGGGGAACAGATACGCAGTATTTT
CASSQAQSGGTDTQYF
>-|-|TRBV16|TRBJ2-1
TGTGCCAGCAGCCAATTTGGGGGTGAGCAGTTCTTC
CASSQFGGEQFF
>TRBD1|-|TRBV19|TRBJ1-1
TGTGCCAGTCTGACAGGGGGCACGGGGACTGAAGCTTTCTTT
CASLTGGTGTEAFF
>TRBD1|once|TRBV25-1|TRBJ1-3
TGTGCCAGCAGTGAAGCTGAACAGGGGAATGGAAACACCATATATTTT
CASSEAEQGNGNTIYF
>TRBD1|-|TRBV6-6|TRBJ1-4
TGTGCCAGCAGTCAGGGGGCCGTCGAAAAACTGTTTTTT
CASSQGAVEKLFF
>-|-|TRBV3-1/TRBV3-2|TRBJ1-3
TGTGCCAGCAGCCGGGGAGACTCTGGAAACACCATATATTTT
CASSRGDSGNTIYF
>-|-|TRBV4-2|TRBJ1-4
TGTGCCAGCAGCCAAAGTGGCGAAAAACTGTTTTTT
CASSQSGEKLFF
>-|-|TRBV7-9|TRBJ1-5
TGTGCCAGCAGCCAGTTTCCTAGCAATCAGCCCCAGCATTTT
CASSQFPSNQPQHF
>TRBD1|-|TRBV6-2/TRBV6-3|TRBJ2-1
TGTGCCAGCAGTTACCCCTCGCTGGGACAGGGGACAAATGAGCAGTTCTTC
CASSYPSLGQGTNEQFF
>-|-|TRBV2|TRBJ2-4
TGTGCCATCCCGGACGGCGAAAACATTCAGTACTTC
CAIPDGENIQYF
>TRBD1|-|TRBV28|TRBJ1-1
TGTGCCAGCAGTTTTGGGACAGTTAAAGCTTTCTTT
CASSFGTVKAFF
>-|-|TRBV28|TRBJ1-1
TGTGCCAGCAGTACGGACGGGCGGCCGGACACTGAAGCTTTCTTT
CASSTDGRPDTEAFF
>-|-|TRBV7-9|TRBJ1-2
TGTGCCAGCAGCTTAGGAGGGACACGAGAAAACTATGGCTACACCTTC
CASSLGGTRENYGYTF
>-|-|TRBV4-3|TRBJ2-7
TGCGCCAGCAGCCAAGATGGCTTTGGGACAAACTCCTACGAGCAGTACTTC
CASSQDGFGTNSYEQYF
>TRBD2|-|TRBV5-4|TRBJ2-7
TGTGCCAGCAGCTTGGTTGGACTAGCGGGGTTGGGTGAGCAGTACTTC
CASSLVGLAGLGEQYF
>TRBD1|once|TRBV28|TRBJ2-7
TGTGCCAGCAGAGACAGGGGGCGTTTTGAGCAGTACTTC
CASRDRGRFEQYF
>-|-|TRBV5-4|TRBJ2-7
TGTGCCAGCAGCTTGATGGGTGGGCCAGAGCAGTACTTC
CASSLMGGPEQYF
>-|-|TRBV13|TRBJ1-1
TGTGCCAGCAGTCCCCCATATCCCGGAGGGACTGAAGCTTTCTTT
CASSPPYPGGTEAFF
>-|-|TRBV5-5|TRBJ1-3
TGTGCCAGCAGCTTCCATTGGAGAGCGGAAACGGACACCATATATTTT
CASSFHWRAETDTIYF
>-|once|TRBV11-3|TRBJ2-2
TGTGCCAGCAGCCTACTCTCGAACACCGGGGAGCTGTTTTTT
CASSLLSNTGELFF
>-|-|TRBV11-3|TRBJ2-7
TGTGCCAGCAGTCCGCTCACAGGGAAGGGGACCTACGAGCAGTACTTC
CASSPLTGKGTYEQYF
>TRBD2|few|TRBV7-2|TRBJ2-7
TGTGCCAGCAGCTTAGAGGGACTAGGGTTTGGCGAGCAGTACTTC
CASSLEGLGFGEQYF
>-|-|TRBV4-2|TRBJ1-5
TGTGCCAGCAGCCCAGAATGGAGGCCGCTGGAACAGCCCCAGCATTTT
CASSPEWRPLEQPQHF
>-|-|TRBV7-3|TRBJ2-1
TGTGCCAGCAGCTTGGTGGGGACGATAAATGAGGAGCAGTTCTTC
CASSLVGTINEEQFF
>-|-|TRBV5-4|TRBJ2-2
TGTGCCAGCAGCATATTCCGGGGGATCCCCGGGGAGCTGTTTTTT
CASSIFRGIPGELFF
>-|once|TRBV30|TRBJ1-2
TGTGCCTGGAGTTTACTCGAAGGGACACACCTTAGGAATGGCTACACCTTC
CAWSLLEGTHLRNGYTF
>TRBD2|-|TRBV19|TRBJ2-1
TGTGCCAGTAGTATGCCGGCCACCCTTAGTGCCGGGGGGGCCCATGAGCAGTTCTTC
CASSMPATLSAGGAHEQFF
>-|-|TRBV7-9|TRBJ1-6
TGTGCCAGCAGCTTAGGTGGCAGGCGGCATTCACCCCTCCACTTT
CASSLGGRRHSPLHF
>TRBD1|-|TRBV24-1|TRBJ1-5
TGTGCCACCAGTGATACAAGAACAGGGGGTCAGCCCCAGCATTTT
CATSDTRTGGQPQHF
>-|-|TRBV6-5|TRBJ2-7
TGTGCCAGCAGTTACAATATAGGCTACGAGCAGTACTTC
CASSYNIGYEQYF
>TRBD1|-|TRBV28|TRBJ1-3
TGTGCCAGCAGTTTCCGACAGGGGGCAGGAAACACCATATATTTT
CASSFRQGAGNTIYF
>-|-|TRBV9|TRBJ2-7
TGTGCCAGCAGCGTAGCTCCGGGATCCGAGCAGTACTTC
CASSVAPGSEQYF
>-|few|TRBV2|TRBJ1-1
TGTGCCAGCGAATATAACAGTTTTCCCCCAAACACTGAAGCTTTCTTT
CASEYNSFPPNTEAFF
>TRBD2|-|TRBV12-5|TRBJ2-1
TGTGCTAGTGGTTTGGGGACTAGCTACAATGAGCAGTTCTTC
CASGLGTSYNEQFF